The present entry profiles one T cell receptor beta chain with its context. Its matching antigen is unknown. Division of CD4+ cells produced a CD45RA+ naive subset and a CD45RA-negative memory subset. V gave up 3 bases and J gave up 2 bases; unmatched junction bases: 3. CDR1 is MNHNS and CDR2 is SASEGT in the germline V gene. The CDR3 loop spans 16 amino acids. Only in-frame clones appear in the TCRdb table, and some are missing; sequencing was by immunoSEQ multiplex PCR. Seen here are 2 million to 2.5 million clones, roughly 96% observed once, and the top ten hold roughly 0.13%. These data are taken from a study of shared clonotypes between healthy human individuals. Points from the study as a whole: The donor pool, a small one, limited the genetic and exposure-history diversity represented.

The chain couples TRBV6-1 to TRBJ2-1, with TRBD2 matching over 11 bases. Source material: naive CD4+ T cells sorted from blood. The subset: CD45RA+ positively selected. This sequence was found in a man between 18 and 29 years old in good health. The CDR3 nucleotides read TGTGCCAGCAGTGAGATTAGCGGGGGGGCCTACAATGAGCAGTTCTTC. Translated: CASSEISGGAYNEQFF.